This T cell receptor beta chain was captured by sequencing in a study of cytomegalovirus exposure and HLA in healthy donors. Findings and caveats of the study: A later analysis reported that several of the most significant clusters appeared to be linked to common viral pathogens, among them Epstein-Barr virus. Apparent HLA restriction characterized most CMV-associated TCR beta chains in a later analysis.

Points on this clone: What it recognizes is unknown.

This CDR3 has 17 residues. V was pared by 1 base and J by 3 bases, with 16 bases between. In germline, CDR1 is SGHAT, CDR2 FQNNGV. 60 Vbeta and 13 Jbeta primers were used in PCR. The data were produced by immunoSEQ multiplex PCR, yet TCRdb's version contains in-frame clones alone and is incomplete. The sample holds about 190,000 clones, approximately 80% seen once. The sequence derives from a boy aged 2 to 9 in good health and CMV-seronegative. The rearrangement uses TRBV11-2 and TRBJ2-1; D is unresolved. The specimen sequenced was PBMCs. Here the CDR3 reads CASSLAALPYIYNEQFF. The CDR3 DNA is TGTGCCAGCAGCTTAGCCGCCCTCCCCTATATCTACAATGAGCAGTTCTTC.